This T cell receptor beta chain was recorded in a study of follicular helper T cells after annual influenza vaccination. Produced via immunoSEQ multiplex PCR; TCRdb's table is partial and in-frame only. The data show 2,000 to 3,000 clones, around 84% seen once. As to time point: 2014-2015 season, pre-vaccination. Subjects lived in the community and lacked influenza vaccine within the prior 6 months. ICOS+CD38+ and ICOS-CD38- fractions were sorted from non-naive CD4+CXCR5+PD-1+ cells. Comment on this clone: Its antigen is currently unknown. Other DNA variants within this sample encode the same CDR3.

V shed 4 bases, J shed 0 bases, and the junction held 3 bases outside the gene matches. The V gene's germline CDR1 is SGHRS and CDR2 YFSETQ. The CDR3 loop spans 14 amino acids. Study-wide results and limits: ICOS+CD38+ cTfh clonality change tracked circulating plasmablast frequency change. Each annual vaccination recalled recurring oligoclonal ICOS+CD38+ cTfh clonotypes.

This chain links TRBV5-1 with TRBJ2-5; 7 nucleotides align to TRBD1. The receptor was isolated from an adult who received the influenza vaccine. This specimen consisted of CXCR5+ CD38+ circulating T follicular helper cells from blood, obtained on the day of influenza vaccination. Stated subset: circulating Tfh, non-naive CD4+CXCR5+PD-1+ (ICOS+CD38+ or ICOS-CD38-). The CDR3 region is CASSTGQYQETQYF. In DNA form, the CDR3 reads TGCGCCAGCAGCACGGGACAGTACCAAGAGACCCAGTACTTC.